These 14 T cell receptor beta chains came from one sample sequenced in a study of human T cells and chemical hapten exposure. TCRdb used MiXCR to reprocess the RACE reads, holding one entry per CDR3 protein. Counted here are about 69,000 distinct CDR3 sequences, 10% to 13% occurring once; the ten biggest clones make up about 6.6%. The sample's time point: patch test 2, 6 weeks after DPC sensitization. The treatment is: therapeutic diphenylcyclopropenone sensitization with weekly scalp DPC. The material sequenced was whole blood, taken in connection with sensitization to the hapten diphenylcyclopropenone (DPC). Receptors originate from a woman in her 50s with alopecia areata. Some clones in this sample may be carry-over from other donors' samples.

This sequence joins TRBV4-2 and TRBJ2-2; D unresolved. Per the germline V gene, CDR1 is LGHNA and CDR2 is YNFKEQ. The CDR3 has 16 amino acids. The V end lost 2 bases, the J end lost 0 bases, and 10 bases lay between the germline ends. The DNA of the CDR3 is TGTGCCAGCAGCCAATATTCAGGCTCGAACACCGGGGAGCTGTTTTTT. This gives the protein CASSQYSGSNTGELFF.

The rearrangement links TRBV29-1 to TRBJ2-3; D might be TRBD1 (6 bases). The CDR3 covers 14 residues. Germline CDR1 and CDR2: SQVTM and ANQGSEA. V was shortened by 1 base and J by 4 bases, with 12 bases between the two germline ends. The CDR3 sequence is CSVEVQGPSDTQYF. Written as DNA, the CDR3 is TGCAGCGTTGAAGTCCAGGGGCCATCAGATACGCAGTATTTT.

This clonotype was detected a few times. This chain uses TRBV20-1 with TRBJ2-1; D is possibly TRBD2 (6 bases). The ends were cut back, 2 bases at V and 9 bases at J, with 17 bases in the middle. Germline loops: CDR1 DFQATT, CDR2 SNEGSKA (reference sequence). The CDR3 loop spans 14 amino acids. Written as DNA, the CDR3 is TGCAGTGCTAGACCTAGACGGGGGAGGAGTGAGCAGTTCTTC. It encodes CSARPRRGRSEQFF.

This clonotype was detected ten times or more. J is TRBJ2-5 and V is TRBV29-1, with TRBD1 matching 7 bases. The CDR3 covers 12 residues. V trimming: 6 bases; J trimming: 5 bases; junction bases outside the gene matches: 6. Per the germline V gene, CDR1 is SQVTM and CDR2 is ANQGSEA. This CDR3 is CSVRGRGETQYF. The CDR3 nucleotides read TGCAGCGTGAGGGGGCGCGGGGAGACCCAGTACTTC.

Only a few counts were recorded for this clonotype. This chain connects TRBV20-1 to TRBJ2-7; 11 nucleotides match TRBD2. The germline V gene encodes CDR1 DFQATT and CDR2 SNEGSKA (reference sequence). The ends lost 3 bases at V and 3 bases at J; junction bases unmatched: 1. The CDR3 has 13 amino acids. CDR3 protein: CSARGLAVYEQYF. In nucleotides, the CDR3 is TGCAGTGCTAGGGGACTAGCGGTCTACGAGCAGTACTTC.

CDR3 protein: CASSFYVSDTQYF. For the CDR3, the DNA is TGTGCCAGCAGTTTTTATGTGTCAGATACGCAGTATTTT. The chain recombines TRBV27 with TRBJ2-3; D remains unclear. The germline V and J ends were trimmed by 3 bases and 4 bases, with 8 bases remaining between them. This CDR3 contains 13 residues. Looked up from germline, CDR1 is MNHEY and CDR2 is SMNVEV (reference sequence).

This clonotype was counted a few times. The genes are TRBV29-1 and TRBJ1-3; D gene unclear. This CDR3 has 15 residues. Trimming shortened V by 6 bases and J by 0 bases, and 15 bases separated the two germline ends. Germline V gene lookup returns CDR1 SQVTM and CDR2 ANQGSEA. The CDR3 DNA is TGCAGCGTAGGCGTCTTAAGTGGCTCTGGAAACACCATATATTTT. Amino acids: CSVGVLSGSGNTIYF.

This clonotype was detected a few times. This chain uses TRBV12-3 or TRBV12-4 with TRBJ2-5; TRBD2 aligns across 11 bases. V trimming: 1 base; J trimming: 2 bases; junction bases outside the gene matches: 6. The CDR3 has 17 residues. The CDR3 DNA follows: TGTGCCAGCAGTTTAGGGGGACTAGCGGAGATTCAAGAGACCCAGTACTTC. It codes for CASSLGGLAEIQETQYF.

The chain links TRBV27 to TRBJ2-1; possibly TRBD2 for D (6 bases). The CDR3 consists of 15 residues. Trimming pared 6 bases from V and 0 bases from J, leaving 12 bases between. Germline CDR1 and CDR2: MNHEY and SMNVEV (reference sequence). The CDR3 protein is CASREGPNSYNEQFF. As DNA, the CDR3 is TGTGCCAGCAGGGAGGGGCCTAACTCCTACAATGAGCAGTTCTTC.

This clonotype was counted at least ten times. J is TRBJ2-3 and V is TRBV18, with 12 bases matching TRBD2. The junction had 0 bases not matched to a gene; V was cut back by 2 bases and J by 0 bases. CDR1 and CDR2 from the germline V gene are KGHSH and LQKENI. The CDR3 consists of 16 residues. This CDR3 reads CASSPGTSGSTDTQYF. The DNA of the CDR3 is TGTGCCAGCTCACCAGGGACTAGCGGGAGCACAGATACGCAGTATTTT.

In its sample, this clonotype was seen many times. The gene calls are TRBV7-3 and TRBJ1-1; D is ambiguous. The CDR3 runs to 15 residues. Germline values: CDR1 SGHTA, CDR2 FQGTGA. Trimming shortened V by 5 bases and J by 1 base, and 14 bases separated the two germline ends. The CDR3 nucleotides are TGTGCCAGCAGCCTATCTGCCTTCGGGAACACTGAAGCTTTCTTT. Translated, it gives CASSLSAFGNTEAFF.

The DNA for the CDR3 is TGTGCCAGCTCTCGCGGGAGTATCGATGAGCAGTTCTTC. It yields the protein CASSRGSIDEQFF. V usage is TRBV2 and J usage is TRBJ2-1; 7 bases fit TRBD2. This CDR3 region has 13 residues. Germline values: CDR1 SNHLY, CDR2 FYNNEI. With 8 bases clipped from V and 8 bases from J, the junction kept 9 bases outside the gene matches.

Many counts were recorded for this clonotype. The chain is built from TRBV20-1 and TRBJ2-7; D not resolved. Germline lookup yields CDR1 DFQATT and CDR2 SNEGSKA (reference sequence). Between the trimmed V and J ends, which lost 0 bases and 1 base, there was a span of 22 bases. CDR3 size: 18 residues. The CDR3 DNA is TGCAGTGCTAGAGACCACTTTAGTCCGCAAGCCTTTTCCTACGAGCAGTACTTC. Translating it yields CSARDHFSPQAFSYEQYF.

This clonotype was observed at least ten times. The V and J genes are TRBV20-1 and TRBJ1-2; 8 bases are shared with TRBD1. Germline lookup yields CDR1 DFQATT and CDR2 SNEGSKA (reference sequence). The V segment lost 6 bases and the J segment 4 bases; nucleotides outside the gene matches: 16. The CDR3 totals 16 residues. In DNA, the CDR3 is TGCAGTGCCCGCCTTACTCAGGGGGCGCACGGCTATGGCTACACCTTC. Translation gives CSARLTQGAHGYGYTF.